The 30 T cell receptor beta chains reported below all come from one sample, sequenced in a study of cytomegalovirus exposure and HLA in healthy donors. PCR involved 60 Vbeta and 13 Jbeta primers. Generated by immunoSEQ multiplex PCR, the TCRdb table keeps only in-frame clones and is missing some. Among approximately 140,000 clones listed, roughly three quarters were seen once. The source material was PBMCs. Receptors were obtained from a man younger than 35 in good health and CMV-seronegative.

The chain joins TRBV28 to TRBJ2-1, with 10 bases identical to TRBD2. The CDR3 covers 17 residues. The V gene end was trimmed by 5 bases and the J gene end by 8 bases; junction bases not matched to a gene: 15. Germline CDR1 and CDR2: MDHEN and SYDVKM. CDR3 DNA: TGTGCCAGCAGTCCCCCCGACCTAGCGGGAGCTTTGGATGAGCAGTTCTTC. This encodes CASSPPDLAGALDEQFF.

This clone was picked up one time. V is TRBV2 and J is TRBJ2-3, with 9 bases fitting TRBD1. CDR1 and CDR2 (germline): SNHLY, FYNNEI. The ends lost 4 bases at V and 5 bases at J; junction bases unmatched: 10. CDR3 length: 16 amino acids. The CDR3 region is CASSGDDRGGKDTQYF. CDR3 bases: TGTGCCAGCAGTGGGGACGACAGGGGGGGGAAAGATACGCAGTATTTT.

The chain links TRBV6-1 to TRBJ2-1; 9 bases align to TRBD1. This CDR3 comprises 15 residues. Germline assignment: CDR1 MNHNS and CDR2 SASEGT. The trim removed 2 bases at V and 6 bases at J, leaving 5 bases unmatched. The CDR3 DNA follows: TGTGCCAGCAGTGAAAGGGGGACAGGGACCAATGAGCAGTTCTTC. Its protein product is CASSERGTGTNEQFF.

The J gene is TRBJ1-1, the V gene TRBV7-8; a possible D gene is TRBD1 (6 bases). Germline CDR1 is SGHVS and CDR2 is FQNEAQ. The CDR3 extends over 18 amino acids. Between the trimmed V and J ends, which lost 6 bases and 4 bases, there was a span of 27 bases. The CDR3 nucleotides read TGTGCCAGCAGTCCCATTGGGGGGGCAGGTTCCAGGGTCACTGAAGCTTTCTTT. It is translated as CASSPIGGAGSRVTEAFF.

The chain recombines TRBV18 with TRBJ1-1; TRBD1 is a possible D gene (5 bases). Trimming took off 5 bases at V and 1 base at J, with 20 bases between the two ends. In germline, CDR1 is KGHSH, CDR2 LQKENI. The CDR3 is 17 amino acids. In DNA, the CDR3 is TGTGCCAGCTCATATTATGGGGGGTGGGAGGAGAACACTGAAGCTTTCTTT. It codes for CASSYYGGWEENTEAFF. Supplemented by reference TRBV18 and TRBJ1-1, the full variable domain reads NAGVMQNPRHLVRRRGQEARLRCSPMKGHSHVYWYRQLPEEGLKFMVYLQKENIIDESGMPKERFSAEFPKEGPSILRIQQVVRGDSAAYFCASSYYGGWEENTEAFFGQGTRLTVV.

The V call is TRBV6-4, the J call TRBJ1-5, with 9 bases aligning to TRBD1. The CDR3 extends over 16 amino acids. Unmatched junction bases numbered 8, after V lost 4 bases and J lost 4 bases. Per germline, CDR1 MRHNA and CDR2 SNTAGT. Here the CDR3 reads CASSAPADRGNQPQHF. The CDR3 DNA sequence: TGTGCCAGCAGTGCCCCAGCGGACAGGGGAAATCAGCCCCAGCATTTT.

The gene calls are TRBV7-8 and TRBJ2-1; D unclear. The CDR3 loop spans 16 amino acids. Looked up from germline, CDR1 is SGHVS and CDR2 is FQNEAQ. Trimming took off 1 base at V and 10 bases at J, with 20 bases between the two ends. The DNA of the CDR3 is TGTGCCAGCAGCTTAGTCGACACCACCACGAATTGGGAGCAGTTCTTC. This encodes CASSLVDTTTNWEQFF. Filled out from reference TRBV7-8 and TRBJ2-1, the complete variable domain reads GAGVSQSPRYKVAKRGQDVALRCDPISGHVSLFWYQQALGQGPEFLTYFQNEAQLDKSGLPSDRFFAERPEGSVSTLKIQRTQQEDSAVYLCASSLVDTTTNWEQFFGPGTRLTVL.

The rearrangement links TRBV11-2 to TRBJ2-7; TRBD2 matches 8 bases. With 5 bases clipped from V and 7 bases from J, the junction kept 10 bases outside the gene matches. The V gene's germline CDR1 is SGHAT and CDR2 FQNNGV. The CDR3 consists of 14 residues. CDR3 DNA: TGTGCCAGCAGCACAGAGGTAGCGGGACGGGAGCAGTACTTC. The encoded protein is CASSTEVAGREQYF.

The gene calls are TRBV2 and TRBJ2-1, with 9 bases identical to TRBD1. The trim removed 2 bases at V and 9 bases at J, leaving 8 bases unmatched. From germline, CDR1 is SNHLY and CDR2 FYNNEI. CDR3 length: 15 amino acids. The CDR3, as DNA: TGTGCCAGCAGTGAACAGGGACAGGGTCTGGGTGAGCAGTTCTTC. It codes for CASSEQGQGLGEQFF.

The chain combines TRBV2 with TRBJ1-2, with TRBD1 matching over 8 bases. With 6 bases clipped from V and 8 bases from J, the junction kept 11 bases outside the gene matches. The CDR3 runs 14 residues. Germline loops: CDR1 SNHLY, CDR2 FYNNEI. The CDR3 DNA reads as TGTGCCAGCAGGGACATCAGGGGGCCGGGCGGCTACACCTTC. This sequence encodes CASRDIRGPGGYTF. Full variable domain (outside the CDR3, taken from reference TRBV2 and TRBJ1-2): EPEVTQTPSHQVTQMGQEVILRCVPISNHLYFYWYRQILGQKVEFLVSFYNNEISEKSEIFDDQFSVERPDGSNFTLKIRSTKLEDSAMYFCASRDIRGPGGYTFGSGTRLTVV.

In DNA form, the CDR3 reads TGTGCCAGTAGCCTAGACAGGGAACTGAACACTGAAGCTTTCTTT. Its translation: CASSLDRELNTEAFF. The rearrangement uses TRBV19 and TRBJ1-1, with 7 bases lining up with TRBD1. CDR3 length: 15 residues. Per germline, CDR1 LNHDA and CDR2 SQIVND (reference sequence). V gave up 6 bases and J gave up 0 bases; unmatched junction bases: 7.

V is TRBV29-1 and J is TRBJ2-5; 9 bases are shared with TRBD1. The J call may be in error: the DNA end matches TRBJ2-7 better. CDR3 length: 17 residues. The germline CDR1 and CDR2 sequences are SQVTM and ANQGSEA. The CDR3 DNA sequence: TGCAGCGTTGAGACCGGGACAGGGAAGGGGTTCGTAAACGAGCAGTACTTC. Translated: CSVETGTGKGFVNEQYF.

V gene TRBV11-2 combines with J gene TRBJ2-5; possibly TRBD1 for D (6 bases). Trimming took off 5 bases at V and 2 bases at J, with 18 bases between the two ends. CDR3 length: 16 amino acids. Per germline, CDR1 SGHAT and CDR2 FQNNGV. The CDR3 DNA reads TGTGCCAGCAGCGCAGGGACACACAGAAGGCAAGAGACCCAGTACTTC. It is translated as CASSAGTHRRQETQYF. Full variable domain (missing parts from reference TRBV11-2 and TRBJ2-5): EAGVAQSPRYKIIEKRQSVAFWCNPISGHATLYWYQQILGQGPKLLIQFQNNGVVDDSQLPKDRFSAERLKGVDSTLKIQPAKLEDSAVYLCASSAGTHRRQETQYFGPGTRLLVL.

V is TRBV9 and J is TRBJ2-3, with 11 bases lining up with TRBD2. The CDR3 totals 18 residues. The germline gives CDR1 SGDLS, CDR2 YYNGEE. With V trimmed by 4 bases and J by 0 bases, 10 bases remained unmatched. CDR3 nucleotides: TGTGCCAGCAGCCCCCTAGCGGGGGGACATACTAGCACAGATACGCAGTATTTT. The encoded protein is CASSPLAGGHTSTDTQYF.

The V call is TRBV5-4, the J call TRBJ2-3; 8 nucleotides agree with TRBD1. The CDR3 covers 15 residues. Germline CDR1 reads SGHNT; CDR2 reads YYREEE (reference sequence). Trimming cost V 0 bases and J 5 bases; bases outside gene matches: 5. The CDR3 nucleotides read TGTGCCAGCAGCTTGGATCAGGGGGCCGGAGATACGCAGTATTTT. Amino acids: CASSLDQGAGDTQYF.

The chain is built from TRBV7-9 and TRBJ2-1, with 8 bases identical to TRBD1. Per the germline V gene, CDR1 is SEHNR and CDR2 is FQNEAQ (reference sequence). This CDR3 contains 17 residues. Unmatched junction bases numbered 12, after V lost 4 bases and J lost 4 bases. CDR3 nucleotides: TGTGCCAGCAGCTACCCCAGGGGGCAGGCTGTTTACAATGAGCAGTTCTTC. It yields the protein CASSYPRGQAVYNEQFF. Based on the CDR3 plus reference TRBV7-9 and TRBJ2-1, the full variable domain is DTGVSQNPRHKITKRGQNVTFRCDPISEHNRLYWYRQTLGQGPEFLTYFQNEAQLEKSRLLSDRFSAERPKGSFSTLEIQRTEQGDSAMYLCASSYPRGQAVYNEQFFGPGTRLTVL.

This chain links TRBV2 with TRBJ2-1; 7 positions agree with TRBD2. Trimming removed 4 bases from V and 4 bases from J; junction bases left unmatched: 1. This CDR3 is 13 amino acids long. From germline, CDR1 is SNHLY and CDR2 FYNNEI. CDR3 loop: CASSASGYNEQFF. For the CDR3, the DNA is TGTGCCAGCAGTGCTAGCGGTTACAATGAGCAGTTCTTC. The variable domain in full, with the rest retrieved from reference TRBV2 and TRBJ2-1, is EPEVTQTPSHQVTQMGQEVILRCVPISNHLYFYWYRQILGQKVEFLVSFYNNEISEKSEIFDDQFSVERPDGSNFTLKIRSTKLEDSAMYFCASSASGYNEQFFGPGTRLTVL.

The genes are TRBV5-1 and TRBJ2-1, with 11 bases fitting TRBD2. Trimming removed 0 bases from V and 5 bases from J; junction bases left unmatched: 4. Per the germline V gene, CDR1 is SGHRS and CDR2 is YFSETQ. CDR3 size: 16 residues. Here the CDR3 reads CASSLGTSGRNNEQFF. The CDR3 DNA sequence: TGCGCCAGCAGCTTGGGGACTAGCGGGCGGAACAATGAGCAGTTCTTC.

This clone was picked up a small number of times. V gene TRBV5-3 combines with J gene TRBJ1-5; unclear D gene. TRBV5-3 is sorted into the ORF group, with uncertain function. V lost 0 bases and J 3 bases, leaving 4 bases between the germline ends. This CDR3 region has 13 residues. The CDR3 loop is CARSLDNNQPQHF. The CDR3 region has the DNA TGTGCCAGAAGCTTGGACAACAATCAGCCCCAGCATTTT.

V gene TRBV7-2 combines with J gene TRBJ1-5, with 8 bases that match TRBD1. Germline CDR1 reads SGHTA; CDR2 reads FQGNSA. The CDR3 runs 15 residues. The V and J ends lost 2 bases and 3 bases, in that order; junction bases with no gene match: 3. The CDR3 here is CASSLRQGPNQPQHF. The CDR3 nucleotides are TGTGCCAGCAGCTTACGACAGGGGCCCAATCAGCCCCAGCATTTT.

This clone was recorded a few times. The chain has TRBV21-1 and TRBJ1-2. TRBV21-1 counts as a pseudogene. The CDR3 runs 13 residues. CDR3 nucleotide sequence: TGTGCCAGCAGCATTGGGAGGGGCTATGGCTACACCTTC. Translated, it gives CASSIGRGYGYTF.

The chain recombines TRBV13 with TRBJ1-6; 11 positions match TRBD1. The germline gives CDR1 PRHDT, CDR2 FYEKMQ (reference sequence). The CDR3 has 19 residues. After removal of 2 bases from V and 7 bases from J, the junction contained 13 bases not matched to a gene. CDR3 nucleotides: TGTGCCAGCAGCTTACAGGGACAGGGGGGGCGAGGGGTAAATTCACCCCTCCACTTT. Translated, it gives CASSLQGQGGRGVNSPLHF.

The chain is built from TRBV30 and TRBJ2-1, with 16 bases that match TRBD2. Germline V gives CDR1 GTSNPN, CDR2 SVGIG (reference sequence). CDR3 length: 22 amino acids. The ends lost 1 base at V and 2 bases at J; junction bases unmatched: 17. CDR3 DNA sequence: TGTGCCTGGAGTGCCACCTCCGGGACTAGCGGGGGGGCCAGGCCCCCCTACAATGAGCAGTTCTTC. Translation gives CAWSATSGTSGGARPPYNEQFF.

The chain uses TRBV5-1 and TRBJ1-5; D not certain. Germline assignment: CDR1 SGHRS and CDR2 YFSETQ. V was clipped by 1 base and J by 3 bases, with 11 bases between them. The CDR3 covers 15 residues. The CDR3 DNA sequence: TGCGCCAGCAGCTTGAGCTCGAGTGCCAATCAGCCCCAGCATTTT. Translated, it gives CASSLSSSANQPQHF.

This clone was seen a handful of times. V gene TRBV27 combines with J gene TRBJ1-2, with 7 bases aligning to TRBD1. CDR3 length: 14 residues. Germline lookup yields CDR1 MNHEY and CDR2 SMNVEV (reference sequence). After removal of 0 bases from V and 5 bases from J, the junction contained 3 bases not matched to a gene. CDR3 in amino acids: CASSLSQGIYGYTF. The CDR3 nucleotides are TGTGCCAGCAGTTTATCACAGGGGATTTATGGCTACACCTTC.

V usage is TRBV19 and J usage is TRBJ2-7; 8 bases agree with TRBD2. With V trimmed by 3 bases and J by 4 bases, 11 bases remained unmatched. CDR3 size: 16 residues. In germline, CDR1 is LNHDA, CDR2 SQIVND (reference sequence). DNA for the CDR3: TGTGCCAGTAGTATTTTTAGCGGAGCGGGGGTTTACGAGCAGTACTTC. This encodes CASSIFSGAGVYEQYF.

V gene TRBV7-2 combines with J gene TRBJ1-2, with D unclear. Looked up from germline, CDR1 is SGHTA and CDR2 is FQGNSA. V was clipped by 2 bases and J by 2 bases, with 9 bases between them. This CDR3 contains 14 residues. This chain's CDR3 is CASSLLGTNYGYTF. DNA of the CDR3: TGTGCCAGCAGCTTACTTGGCACCAACTATGGCTACACCTTC.

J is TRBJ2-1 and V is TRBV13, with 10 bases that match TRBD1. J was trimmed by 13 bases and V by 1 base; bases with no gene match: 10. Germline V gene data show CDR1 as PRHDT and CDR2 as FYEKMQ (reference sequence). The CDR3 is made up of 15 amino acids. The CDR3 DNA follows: TGTGCCAGCAGCTTAGCCGACAGGGGGCAGATGGACCAGTTCTTC. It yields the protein CASSLADRGQMDQFF.

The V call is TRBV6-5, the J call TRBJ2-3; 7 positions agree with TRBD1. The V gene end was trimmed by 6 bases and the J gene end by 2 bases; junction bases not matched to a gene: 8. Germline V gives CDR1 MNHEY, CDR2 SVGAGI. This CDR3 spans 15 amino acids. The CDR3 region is CASSPGDRNTDTQYF. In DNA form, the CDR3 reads TGTGCCAGCAGCCCCGGGGACAGAAACACAGATACGCAGTATTTT.

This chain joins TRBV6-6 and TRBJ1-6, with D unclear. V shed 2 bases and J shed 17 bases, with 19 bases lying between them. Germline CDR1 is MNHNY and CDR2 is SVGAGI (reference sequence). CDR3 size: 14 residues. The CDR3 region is CASSYPETASSIHF. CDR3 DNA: TGTGCCAGCAGTTACCCTGAAACAGCCTCCTCTATCCACTTT.